These 3 T cell receptor beta chains originate from one sample sequenced in a study of blood T cells in healthy people across ages (dated by TCRdb to the mid-2010s). Receptor amplification or capture employed 5' RACE. The instrument was an Illumina HiSeq 2500. A second about 7 to 11 cycle PCR used a sample-barcoded 5' primer and a J-beta primer mix. TCRdb handled the public reads itself, with Q25 trimming in fastp and clone calling in MiXCR, and kept productive beta chains. Every entry covers one CDR3 protein and lists the most common genes and DNA from its rows. In this sample the table shows about 1.7 million distinct CDR3 sequences, 25% to 30% of which occur a single time. 7.7% of the sample is in the top ten clones. The material sequenced was blood. The receptor source for this set is a woman aged 25 to 39 in good health.

The V call is TRBV6-6, the J call TRBJ1-3; D might be TRBD1 (6 bases). Germline values: CDR1 MNHNY, CDR2 SVGAGI (reference sequence). This CDR3 is built from 13 residues. Trimming removed 6 bases at V and 4 bases at J, with 10 bases between. The CDR3 loop is CASSRDIGNTIYF. The CDR3 bases are TGTGCCAGCAGCCGGGACATCGGAAACACCATATATTTT.

Only a few counts were recorded for this clonotype. The chain couples TRBV12-3 or TRBV12-4 to TRBJ2-6; possible D gene TRBD2, 6 bases. The CDR3 covers 17 residues. The V gene lost 1 base and the J gene lost 0 bases, with 10 bases spanning the gap. The CDR3 is CASSLGLGLSGANVLTF. DNA for the CDR3: TGTGCCAGCAGTTTAGGTTTGGGACTCTCTGGGGCCAACGTCCTGACTTTC.

The J gene is TRBJ1-1, the V gene TRBV5-5; no clear D gene. The germline V and J ends were trimmed by 3 bases and 7 bases, with 22 bases remaining between them. This CDR3 is 16 amino acids long. Germline V gene sequence: CDR1 SGHKS, CDR2 YYEKEE (reference sequence). The CDR3 DNA reads TGTGCCAGCAGCTACAAGATCCTGGAGACCAAGATTGAAGCTTTCTTT. Translation gives CASSYKILETKIEAFF.